The rows below give T cell receptor beta chains drawn from one sample of a study of blood T cell repertoires in COVID-19. Measured with immunoSEQ multiplex PCR; TCRdb has only the in-frame clones, and not every one. The repertoire has some 180,000 clones, around 81% of them found once; the top ten carry around 10%. Sequenced: peripheral blood. Receptors originate from a woman aged 40 to 55 with COVID-19, enrolled during active disease. CDR3s include the opening cysteine and the closing phenylalanine or tryptophan. The D gene is left open where the match is weak. Not all rows give a size; the values are once, few, many and, for expanded clones, a class.

clone_size,j_call,d_call,v_call,cdr3_aa,cdr3_nt
NA,TRBJ1-2,NA,TRBV2,CASSTQTGIGGGYTF,TGTGCCAGCAGTACCCAAACAGGGATCGGGGGGGGCTACACCTTC
NA,TRBJ1-5,NA,TRBV2,CASSERRGVPQHF,TGTGCCAGCAGTGAACGGCGGGGCGTTCCCCAGCATTTT
NA,TRBJ1-1,TRBD1,TRBV25-1,CASSYGTDKAFF,TGTGCCAGCAGCTACGGGACAGATAAAGCTTTCTTT
NA,TRBJ2-7,TRBD2,TRBV28,CASTLGAGGPLYEQYF,TGTGCCAGCACCCTAGGTGCGGGAGGGCCGCTCTACGAGCAGTACTTC
NA,TRBJ1-1,NA,TRBV5-1,CASSLVPDTEAFF,TGCGCCAGCAGCTTGGTTCCAGACACTGAAGCTTTCTTT
NA,TRBJ2-1,NA,TRBV28,CASSSPLDNEQFF,TGTGCCAGCAGTTCCCCCCTAGACAATGAGCAGTTCTTC
NA,TRBJ2-7,TRBD2,TRBV7-9,CARGLVRYEQYF,TGTGCACGAGGACTAGTGAGGTACGAGCAGTACTTC
NA,TRBJ1-4,NA,TRBV30,CAWSRQEKLFF,TGTGCCTGGAGTCGCCAGGAAAAACTGTTTTTT
NA,TRBJ2-2,NA,TRBV3-1/TRBV3-2,CASSPRDGTGELFF,TGTGCCAGCAGCCCCCGGGATGGCACCGGGGAGCTGTTTTTT
once,TRBJ2-3,TRBD2,TRBV4-2,CASSPRVSGGQRDTQYF,TGTGCCAGCAGCCCCCGGGTTAGCGGGGGCCAAAGAGATACGCAGTATTTT
NA,TRBJ1-2,NA,TRBV7-6,CASSPLRGFYGYTF,TGTGCCAGCAGCCCACTCAGGGGTTTCTATGGCTACACCTTC